Presented here are 24 T cell receptor beta chains from one specimen sequenced in a study of identical twins' blood T cells. TCRdb reprocessed the 5' RACE reads with MiXCR, giving one entry per CDR3 protein. The top ten hold 6% to 7% of the sample, which has 350,000 to 450,000 distinct CDR3 sequences, roughly 30% seen once. The material sequenced was PBMCs. These receptors all come from a woman aged 18 to 50 in good health.

This clonotype came up a few times. The gene calls are TRBV7-6 and TRBJ1-5; D remains ambiguous. V lost 1 base and J lost 1, with 11 bases in between. This CDR3 is built from 16 residues. Looked up from germline, CDR1 is SGHVS and CDR2 is FNYEAQ. The CDR3 loop reads CASSLGGRGSNQPQHF. CDR3 coding DNA: TGTGCCAGCAGCTTAGGCGGACGGGGAAGCAATCAGCCCCAGCATTTT. Supplemented by reference TRBV7-6 and TRBJ1-5, the full variable domain reads GAGVSQSPRYKVTKRGQDVALRCDPISGHVSLYWYRQALGQGPEFLTYFNYEAQQDKSGLPNDRFSAERPEGSISTLTIQRTEQRDSAMYRCASSLGGRGSNQPQHFGDGTRLSIL.

This clonotype came up a few times. This sequence joins TRBV5-1 and TRBJ2-1; tentative D call: TRBD1 (6 bases). CDR3 length equals 15 residues. Germline-derived CDR1 and CDR2 are SGHRS and YFSETQ. Trimming stripped 0 bases from V and 3 bases from J, with 10 bases between. The CDR3 nucleotides read TGCGCCAGCAGCTTGGCTGGGGACAACTACAATGAGCAGTTCTTC. Amino acids: CASSLAGDNYNEQFF. The variable domain in full, completed from reference TRBV5-1 and TRBJ2-1, reads KAGVTQTPRYLIKTRGQQVTLSCSPISGHRSVSWYQQTPGQGLQFLFEYFSETQRNKGNFPGRFSGRQFSNSRSEMNVSTLELGDSALYLCASSLAGDNYNEQFFGPGTRLTVL.

This CDR3 reads CASSSGFSYEQYF. The CDR3, as DNA: TGTGCCAGCAGCTCCGGTTTCTCCTACGAGCAGTACTTC. V and J are TRBV7-6 and TRBJ2-7, with D uncertain. Germline V CDR1 and CDR2: SGHVS, FNYEAQ. The CDR3 has 13 residues. The ends were cut back, 4 bases at V and 0 bases at J, with 7 bases in the middle.

In this sample, this clonotype turned up once. This chain links TRBV6-1 with TRBJ2-6; no definite D call. The V gene's germline CDR1 is MNHNS and CDR2 SASEGT. The ends were cut back, 2 bases at V and 3 bases at J, with 8 bases in the middle. CDR3 length equals 15 residues. This CDR3 reads CASSEKRFGANVLTF. CDR3 in DNA: TGTGCCAGCAGTGAAAAACGGTTTGGGGCCAACGTCCTGACTTTC.

The chain carries TRBV9 and TRBJ2-4, with unresolved D. Germline V gene sequence: CDR1 SGDLS, CDR2 YYNGEE. The length of the CDR3 is 15 residues. Trimming cost V 1 base and J 0 bases, with 8 bases left between them. In DNA, the CDR3 is TGTGCCAGCAGCGTAAGCTCTCTAGCCAAAAACATTCAGTACTTC. It specifies CASSVSSLAKNIQYF.

This clonotype was recorded a few times. V usage is TRBV20-1 and J usage is TRBJ1-4; D is ambiguous. V lost 3 bases to trimming and J lost 8 bases, with 13 bases between them. Germline loops: CDR1 DFQATT, CDR2 SNEGSKA (reference sequence). This CDR3 has 13 amino acids. The CDR3 DNA reads as TGCAGTGCTAGCGAAGGTCTGGGGGAAAAACTGTTTTTT. Translated, it gives CSASEGLGEKLFF.

The rearrangement links TRBV6-6 to TRBJ1-1; D gene unclear. V gave up 2 bases and J gave up 5 bases, with 15 bases separating them. The CDR3 runs 15 residues. Germline V lookup: CDR1 MNHNY, CDR2 SVGAGI (reference sequence). CDR3 coding DNA: TGTGCCAGCAGTTACGCCCCGGGTGTAGGGACTGAAGCTTTCTTT. This gives the protein CASSYAPGVGTEAFF.

This rearrangement joins TRBV29-1 to TRBJ2-5; 8 bases are a match to TRBD1. This CDR3 has 14 amino acids. The germline V gene encodes CDR1 SQVTM and CDR2 ANQGSEA. J lost 4 bases, V lost 0 bases, and 4 bases had no gene match. CDR3 coding DNA: TGCAGCGTTGAAGAGGACAGGGTGGGAGAGACCCAGTACTTC. Translating it yields CSVEEDRVGETQYF.

The table lists this clonotype with a few counts. V and J are TRBV6-5 and TRBJ2-1, with TRBD1 as a possible D gene (6 bases). The CDR3 totals 14 residues. The germline V and J ends were trimmed by 2 bases and 5 bases, with 10 bases remaining between them. Germline V gene data show CDR1 as MNHEY and CDR2 as SVGAGI. CDR3 in DNA: TGTGCCAGCAGTTACCGCGGACAGCACAATGAGCAGTTCTTC. Translated, it gives CASSYRGQHNEQFF.

In this sample, this clonotype turned up many times. In DNA form, the CDR3 reads TGCAGCGTCCTTCAGGGGGGAGACACTGAAGCTTTCTTT. Translated: CSVLQGGDTEAFF. The V call is TRBV29-1, the J call TRBJ1-1, with 7 nucleotides matching TRBD1. The CDR3 is made up of 13 amino acids. After removal of 6 bases from V and 3 bases from J, the junction contained 7 bases not matched to a gene. CDR1 is SQVTM, CDR2 ANQGSEA, per germline. The whole variable domain, filled in from reference TRBV29-1 and TRBJ1-1, reads SAVISQKPSRDICQRGTSLTIQCQVDSQVTMMFWYRQQPGQSLTLIATANQGSEATYESGFVIDKFPISRPNLTFSTLTVSNMSPEDSSIYLCSVLQGGDTEAFFGQGTRLTVV.

This clonotype was seen only a few times. The CDR3 protein is CSASSGHTNEKLFF. In nucleotides, the CDR3 is TGCAGTGCTAGTTCGGGCCATACTAATGAAAAACTGTTTTTT. This chain joins TRBV20-1 and TRBJ1-4, with D unclear. Germline CDR1 is DFQATT and CDR2 is SNEGSKA (reference sequence). The CDR3 loop spans 14 amino acids. V lost 3 bases and J lost 2, with 10 bases in between.

Notes on this clonotype: Relative to the germline gene, one junction end is altered; a read error may explain this. The V gene is TRBV7-2, the J gene TRBJ2-1, with TRBD2 matching over 8 bases. Germline lookup yields CDR1 SGHTA and CDR2 FQGNSA. CDR3 length: 15 amino acids. In DNA, the CDR3 is TGTGCCAGCAGCCCCCCCAGCGGGGGATACAATGAGCAGTCCTTC. The encoded protein is CASSPPSGGYNEQSF.

Worth noting for this clonotype: Relative to the germline gene, one junction end is altered; a read error may explain this. The CDR3 reads CASSELGAAGNIIYF. In DNA form, the CDR3 reads TGTGCCAGCAGTGAGCTGGGGGCGGCTGGAAACATCATATATTTT. The chain couples TRBV2 to TRBJ1-3; tentative D call: TRBD1 (6 bases). The CDR3 has 15 residues. From germline, CDR1 is SNHLY and CDR2 FYNNEI.

The sample holds many counts of this clonotype. The CDR3 nucleotides are TGTGCCAGCTCACAGTTCTCTGGAAACACCATATATTTT. Translating gives CASSQFSGNTIYF. This chain links TRBV18 with TRBJ1-3; no definite D call. V lost 4 bases and J 0 bases, leaving 4 bases between the germline ends. This CDR3 contains 13 residues. CDR1 KGHSH and CDR2 LQKENI come from the germline V gene.

For this clonotype: At one end the junction does not follow the germline gene, possibly because of a read error. The chain uses TRBV20-1 and TRBJ2-7; a weak D match, TRBD2 (5 bases). CDR3 length equals 10 residues. The germline gives CDR1 DFQATT, CDR2 SNEGSKA (reference sequence). The CDR3 sequence: CSACQVVGSF. The CDR3 DNA follows: TGCAGTGCTTGCCAGGTCGTTGGGAGCTTC.

The rearrangement uses TRBV5-1 and TRBJ2-7; D possibly corresponds to TRBD1 (6 bases). The CDR3 spans 15 residues. Trimming shortened V by 3 bases and J by 0 bases, and 13 bases separated the two germline ends. Germline V gene lookup returns CDR1 SGHRS and CDR2 YFSETQ. Here the CDR3 reads CASSSGTRSSYEQYF. CDR3 bases: TGCGCCAGCAGCTCCGGGACACGGAGCTCCTACGAGCAGTACTTC.

This chain links TRBV28 with TRBJ1-3; tentative D call: TRBD1 (5 bases). Germline lookup yields CDR1 MDHEN and CDR2 SYDVKM. The CDR3 has 15 residues. Deletions cut 3 bases from V and 6 bases from J, with 15 bases between. The CDR3 bases are TGTGCCAGCAGTTTGAAGGGGAGTCCTGTAAACACCATATATTTT. Residues: CASSLKGSPVNTIYF.

Worth noting for this clonotype: The junction departs from the called germline gene at one end, perhaps through a read error. This CDR3 reads CATSRDGTGYNQPQHF. The CDR3 coding sequence is TGTGCCACCAGCAGAGATGGTACAGGGTATAATCAGCCCCAGCACTTT. The chain employs TRBV15 and TRBJ1-5; tentatively, D is TRBD1 (6 bases). CDR3 length: 16 amino acids. CDR1 is LNHNV and CDR2 is YYDKDF in the germline V gene (reference sequence).

This clonotype was counted ten times or more. V gene TRBV20-1 combines with J gene TRBJ1-1, with D perhaps matching TRBD1 (5 bases). The CDR3 extends over 15 amino acids. Germline V CDR1 and CDR2: DFQATT, SNEGSKA (reference sequence). Deletions cut 6 bases from V and 3 bases from J, with 20 bases between. For the CDR3, the DNA is TGCAGTGCGAAGGAAAGGGGACGGCTACACACTGAAGCTTTCTTT. Translating gives CSAKERGRLHTEAFF.

Turning to this clonotype: The junction departs from germline at one end; a sequencing error may be responsible. The V call is TRBV20-1, the J call TRBJ1-1; D might be TRBD1 (6 bases). Germline V gene sequence: CDR1 DFQATT, CDR2 SNEGSKA (reference sequence). The CDR3 consists of 14 residues. The CDR3 region has the DNA TGCAGTGCTAGAAAGGGGGGGGCGAACACTGAAGCTCTCTTT. This encodes CSARKGGANTEALF.

A remark on this clonotype: The junction does not match germline at one end; this may be a read error. The chain couples TRBV14 to TRBJ1-4, with D uncertain. Germline-derived CDR1 and CDR2 are SGHDN and FVKESK. This CDR3 has 13 residues. The CDR3 loop reads CTSSQGWNEKLFF. In nucleotides, the CDR3 is TGTACCAGCAGCCAAGGATGGAATGAAAAACTGTTTTTT.

J is TRBJ2-7 and V is TRBV14; D may be TRBD1 (6 bases). Germline CDR1 reads SGHDN; CDR2 reads FVKESK. The CDR3 length is 16 residues. V lost 0 bases and J lost 1, with 13 bases in between. As DNA, the CDR3 is TGTGCCAGCAGCCAAGATGCGGCCAGGGGATCCTACGAGCAGTACTTC. Translation: CASSQDAARGSYEQYF.

This sequence joins TRBV27 and TRBJ2-2, with 9 bases that match TRBD2. V shed 3 bases, J shed 4 bases, and the junction held 3 bases outside the gene matches. The CDR3 totals 15 residues. Germline values: CDR1 MNHEY, CDR2 SMNVEV (reference sequence). For the CDR3, the DNA is TGTGCCAGCAGTTTTGTAGCGGGAGTCACCGGGGAGCTGTTTTTT. Protein: CASSFVAGVTGELFF.

With respect to this clonotype: The junction shows a germline mismatch at one end, possibly a read error. V and J are TRBV7-2 and TRBJ2-1; 7 bases line up with TRBD1. The germline V gene encodes CDR1 SGHTA and CDR2 FQGNSA. This CDR3 has 16 amino acids. The CDR3 is CASSLGGQRTYNEQFF. The CDR3 bases are TGTGCCAGTAGCTTAGGGGGACAGCGTACCTACAATGAGCAGTTCTTC. Full variable domain (missing parts from reference TRBV7-2 and TRBJ2-1): GAGVSQSPSNKVTEKGKDVELRCDPISGHTALYWYRQSLGQGLEFLIYFQGNSAPDKSGLPSDRFSAERTGGSVSTLTIQRTQQEDSAVYLCASSLGGQRTYNEQFFGPGTRLTVL.